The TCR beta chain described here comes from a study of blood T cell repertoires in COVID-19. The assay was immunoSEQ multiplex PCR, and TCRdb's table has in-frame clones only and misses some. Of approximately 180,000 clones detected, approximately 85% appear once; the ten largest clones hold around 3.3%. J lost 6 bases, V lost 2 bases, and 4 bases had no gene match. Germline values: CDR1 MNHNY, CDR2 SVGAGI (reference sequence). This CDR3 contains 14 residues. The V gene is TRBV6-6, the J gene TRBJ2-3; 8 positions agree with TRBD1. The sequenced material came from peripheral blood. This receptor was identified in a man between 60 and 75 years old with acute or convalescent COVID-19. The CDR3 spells CASSYDRGGDTQYF. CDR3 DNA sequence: TGTGCCAGCAGTTACGACAGGGGTGGGGATACGCAGTATTTT.